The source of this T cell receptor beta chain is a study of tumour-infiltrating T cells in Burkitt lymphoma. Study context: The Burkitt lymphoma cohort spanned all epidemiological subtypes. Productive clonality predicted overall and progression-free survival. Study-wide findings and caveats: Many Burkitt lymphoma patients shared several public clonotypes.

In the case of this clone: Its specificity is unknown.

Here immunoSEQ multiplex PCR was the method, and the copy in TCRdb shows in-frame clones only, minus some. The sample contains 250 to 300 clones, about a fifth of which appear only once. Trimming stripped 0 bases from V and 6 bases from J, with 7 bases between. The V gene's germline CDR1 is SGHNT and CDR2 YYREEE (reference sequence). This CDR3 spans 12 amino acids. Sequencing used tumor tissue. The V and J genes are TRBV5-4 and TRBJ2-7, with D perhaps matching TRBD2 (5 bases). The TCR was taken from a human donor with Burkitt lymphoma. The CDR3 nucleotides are TGTGCCAGCAGCTTGGATCGGGGCGAGCAGTACTTC. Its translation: CASSLDRGEQYF.